The source of this T cell receptor beta chain is a study of blood T cell repertoires in COVID-19. Profiling relied on immunoSEQ multiplex PCR, and the TCRdb table lists in-frame clones only, not all of them. The sample includes 46,000 or so clones, about 92% of them seen just once. Germline V lookup: CDR1 SNHLY, CDR2 FYNNEI. V lost 3 bases and J 6 bases, leaving 12 bases between the germline ends. The length of the CDR3 is 15 residues. This TCR came from a man between 65 and 85 years old with active COVID-19. The genes are TRBV2 and TRBJ1-6; D might be TRBD1 (5 bases). The sequenced material came from peripheral blood. The CDR3 spells CASSDEGARNSPLHF. In DNA form, the CDR3 reads TGTGCCAGCAGTGATGAAGGGGCGCGTAATTCACCCCTCCACTTT.